The 22 T cell receptor beta chains given below trace back to one sample, sequenced in a study of blood T cells in healthy people across ages. Then a second PCR, running roughly 7 to 11 cycles, was carried out with a sample-barcoded 5' primer and a J-beta primer mix. TCRdb re-derived calls from the 5' RACE reads in MiXCR, one entry per CDR3 protein. The table includes 1.5 million to 2 million distinct CDR3 sequences, approximately 28% detected once. Material: blood. The receptors were sampled from a woman in her thirties in good health.

The sample holds one count of this clonotype. A much larger clonotype is one base distant, so this may be a read error. V usage is TRBV6-6 and J usage is TRBJ2-5, with TRBD1 as a possible D gene (8 bases). The end of the DNA fits TRBJ2-7 better, so the J call may be wrong. CDR3 length equals 15 residues. The germline CDR1 and CDR2 sequences are MNHNY and SVGAGI (reference sequence). CDR3 sequence reads: CAGRGTGGASYEQYF. CDR3 sequence (DNA): TGTGCCGGCAGAGGAACAGGGGGGGCCTCCTACGAGCAGTACTTC.

This clonotype was picked up a small number of times. The chain links TRBV28 to TRBJ2-1, with D unclear. This CDR3 has 14 residues. Trimming cost V 3 bases and J 7 bases, with 13 bases left between them. Germline V gene lookup returns CDR1 MDHEN and CDR2 SYDVKM. The CDR3 here is CASSFNGRGNEQFF. DNA for the CDR3: TGTGCCAGCAGTTTCAATGGAAGAGGAAATGAGCAGTTCTTC. Full variable domain (rest looked up from reference TRBV28 and TRBJ2-1): DVKVTQSSRYLVKRTGEKVFLECVQDMDHENMFWYRQDPGLGLRLIYFSYDVKMKEKGDIPEGYSVSREKKERFSLILESASTNQTSMYLCASSFNGRGNEQFFGPGTRLTVL.

In its sample, this clonotype was seen many times. The gene calls are TRBV18 and TRBJ1-2; the D gene is possibly TRBD1 (5 bases). V lost 8 bases, J lost 4 bases, and 14 bases lay in between. The germline CDR1 and CDR2 sequences are KGHSH and LQKENI. CDR3 length: 13 residues. The CDR3 here is CASSPGPSYGYTF. CDR3 in DNA: TGTGCCAGCAGCCCGGGGCCTTCCTATGGCTACACCTTC.

This clonotype has just one count. V gene TRBV5-1 combines with J gene TRBJ2-7, with 7 bases matching TRBD2. The J call could be wrong; TRBJ2-5 is a better fit for the DNA end. Germline V gene data show CDR1 as SGHRS and CDR2 as YFSETQ. CDR3 length: 18 amino acids. The CDR3 here is CASSLVRGGGLTWETQYF. The CDR3 coding sequence is TGCGCCAGCAGCTTGGTCCGGGGCGGGGGACTCACCTGGGAGACCCAGTACTTC.

There are many counts of this clonotype. The chain couples TRBV7-3 to TRBJ2-4, with 7 bases fitting TRBD1. With 5 bases clipped from V and 2 bases from J, the junction kept 6 bases outside the gene matches. The germline CDR1 and CDR2 sequences are SGHTA and FQGTGA. The CDR3 is 15 amino acids. CDR3 in DNA: TGTGCCAGCAGCAGAACAGGGGAGTCCAAAAACATTCAGTACTTC. Residues: CASSRTGESKNIQYF.

A remark on this clonotype: The junction departs from germline at one end; a sequencing error may be responsible. The chain employs TRBV12-3 or TRBV12-4 and TRBJ1-6; TRBD1 matches 9 bases. The CDR3 is 16 residues long. CDR3: CASTGHRGPIFSPLHF. CDR3 DNA: TGTGCCAGCACCGGACACAGGGGGCCTATTTTTTCACCCCTTCACTTT.

A remark on this clonotype: A much larger clone lies one base from this, so it may be a read error. The gene calls are TRBV29-1 and TRBJ2-4, with no clear D. Germline V gene sequence: CDR1 SQVTM, CDR2 ANQGSEA. Trimming took 4 bases from V and 6 from J, leaving 10 bases between them. The CDR3 totals 12 residues. This CDR3 reads CSVVKDRNIQYF. The CDR3 DNA follows: TGCAGCGTTGTAAAAGATAGAAACATTCAGTACTTC.

The sample holds one count of this clonotype. This sequence joins TRBV4-3 and TRBJ2-3; D may be TRBD2 (5 bases). Germline CDR1 is LGHNA and CDR2 is YSLEER. The CDR3 consists of 16 residues. The germline V and J ends were trimmed by 0 bases and 2 bases, with 12 bases remaining between them. CDR3 DNA sequence: TGCGCCAGCAGCCAAGAGTACCGGGGATCCACAGATACGCAGTATTTT. Translated, it gives CASSQEYRGSTDTQYF.

This clonotype was seen at least ten times. The J gene is TRBJ2-5, the V gene TRBV6-6; TRBD1 agrees at 9 bases. The end of the DNA aligns better with TRBJ2-7, so the J call may be wrong. Germline CDR1 MNHNY, CDR2 SVGAGI (reference sequence). CDR3 length: 14 amino acids. In DNA form, the CDR3 reads TGTGCCAGCAGTTCTACAGGGGGCAAATCCGAGCAGTACTTC. This codes for CASSSTGGKSEQYF.

The chain employs TRBV12-3 or TRBV12-4 and TRBJ2-5; TRBD1 aligns across 8 bases. The J call is uncertain, as TRBJ2-1 better fits the DNA end. The length of the CDR3 is 15 residues. CDR3 DNA sequence: TGTGCCAGCAGTCGCCGGGACAGGTGGTCGGAGACCCAGTTCTTC. It translates to CASSRRDRWSETQFF.

This clonotype was observed at least ten times. The V and J genes are TRBV3-1 and TRBJ2-1; 14 bases map to TRBD2. The CDR3 consists of 14 residues. The germline V gene has CDR1 LGHDT and CDR2 YNNKEL (reference sequence). Trimming cost V 6 bases and J 8 bases; bases outside gene matches: 3. CDR3 in amino acids: CASRGTSGSDEQFF. The CDR3 region has the DNA TGTGCCAGCAGAGGGACTAGCGGGAGCGATGAGCAGTTCTTC.

V and J are TRBV6-1 and TRBJ2-5; D is uncertain. Looked up from germline, CDR1 is MNHNS and CDR2 is SASEGT. V was clipped by 7 bases and J by 2 bases, with 17 bases between them. The CDR3 is made up of 15 amino acids. For the CDR3, the DNA is TGTGCCAGCACTCGAATAAGGGCAGCTCAAGAGACCCAGTACTTC. Translated, it gives CASTRIRAAQETQYF.

This clonotype was seen a few times. This rearrangement joins TRBV6-5 to TRBJ2-1; 10 nucleotides agree with TRBD2. With 3 bases clipped from V and 9 bases from J, the junction kept 8 bases outside the gene matches. The CDR3 totals 15 residues. The V gene's germline CDR1 is MNHEY and CDR2 SVGAGI. CDR3 sequence (DNA): TGTGCCAGCAGTTATAGGGCTAGCGGGAGTGGTGAGCAGTTCTTC. This sequence encodes CASSYRASGSGEQFF.

The chain couples TRBV2 to TRBJ2-1; D ambiguous. V was trimmed by 2 bases and J by 5 bases, leaving 10 bases between them. The germline CDR1 and CDR2 sequences are SNHLY and FYNNEI. The length of the CDR3 is 14 residues. Here the CDR3 DNA reads TGTGCCAGCAGTGAAACGATCGAGGACAATGAGCAGTTCTTC. Its translation: CASSETIEDNEQFF.

The sample holds many counts of this clonotype. This chain connects TRBV12-3 or TRBV12-4 to TRBJ2-5; TRBD2 agrees at 13 bases. V was clipped by 5 bases and J by 11 bases; unmatched bases: 5. CDR3 length equals 13 residues. CDR3 in amino acids: CASSPGLAGSQYF. CDR3 nucleotides: TGTGCCAGCAGTCCGGGACTAGCGGGGTCACAGTACTTC.

The chain is built from TRBV7-9 and TRBJ2-3, with 10 nucleotides matching TRBD1. The CDR3 is 14 residues long. Germline V gene data show CDR1 as SEHNR and CDR2 as FQNEAQ (reference sequence). J gave up 3 bases and V 10 bases, and 7 bases lay outside the gene matches. The CDR3 protein is CATSRDRGTDTQYF. DNA of the CDR3: TGTGCCACCTCGAGGGACAGGGGTACAGATACGCAGTATTTT.

In its sample, this clonotype was seen a few times. This chain connects TRBV4-1 to TRBJ2-5, with D unclear. Trimming pared 1 base from V and 7 bases from J, leaving 7 bases between. Looked up from germline, CDR1 is MGHRA and CDR2 is YSYEKL. CDR3 size: 12 residues. CDR3 protein: CASSQGWGTQYF. As DNA, the CDR3 is TGCGCCAGCAGCCAAGGATGGGGGACCCAGTACTTC.

This clonotype was recorded at least ten times. The chain employs TRBV7-2 and TRBJ2-1; 14 bases are shared with TRBD2. Germline trimming cut 0 bases from V and 8 bases from J; bases unmatched to any gene: 6. The CDR3 consists of 17 residues. Germline CDR1 and CDR2: SGHTA and FQGNSA. CDR3 DNA: TGTGCCAGCAGCTTAGCGTGGGGACTAGCGGGAGCTTATGAGCAGTTCTTC. It is translated as CASSLAWGLAGAYEQFF.

The chain employs TRBV6-2 or TRBV6-3 and TRBJ1-6; D gene ambiguous. The V and J ends lost 8 bases and 0 bases respectively, with 11 bases between them. The CDR3 extends over 15 amino acids. Germline V gene sequence: CDR1 MNHEY, CDR2 SVGEGT. In DNA form, the CDR3 reads TGTGCCAGCGGACGGAGTAGCTCCTATAATTCACCCCTCCACTTT. It codes for CASGRSSSYNSPLHF.

This clonotype was observed a handful of times. The genes are TRBV13 and TRBJ2-3; TRBD1 matches 7 bases. The CDR3 consists of 18 residues. With 3 bases clipped from V and 11 bases from J, the junction kept 23 bases outside the gene matches. The germline CDR1 and CDR2 sequences are PRHDT and FYEKMQ (reference sequence). The CDR3 nucleotides read TGTGCCAGCAGCTTGAGTTCTAGTTGGACAGGACGTTGTTACGAGCAGTATTTT. It specifies CASSLSSSWTGRCYEQYF.

The gene calls are TRBV12-3 or TRBV12-4 and TRBJ1-1; 8 nucleotides agree with TRBD1. The CDR3 loop spans 13 amino acids. J gave up 4 bases and V 7 bases, and 5 bases lay outside the gene matches. The CDR3 here is CASMTGVSTEAFF. The CDR3 DNA sequence: TGTGCCAGCATGACAGGGGTTTCCACTGAAGCTTTCTTT.

The chain combines TRBV6-1 with TRBJ2-7; 8 nucleotides line up with TRBD2. Per the germline V gene, CDR1 is MNHNS and CDR2 is SASEGT. This CDR3 is 17 amino acids long. Trimming removed 5 bases from V and 4 bases from J; junction bases left unmatched: 16. CDR3 coding DNA: TGTGCCAGCAGTCCCTGGGTGGAAGCGGGAGATACGTACGAGCAGTACTTC. Protein product: CASSPWVEAGDTYEQYF.